This T cell receptor (beta chain) was observed in a study of preoperative IRX-2 immunotherapy in early breast cancer. A few counts support this clone. The length of the CDR3 is 15 residues. The V gene's germline CDR1 is MDHEN and CDR2 SYDVKM. The V gene end was trimmed by 2 bases and the J gene end by 5 bases; junction bases not matched to a gene: 7. The sample's treatment: preoperative locoregional IRX-2 cytokine immunotherapy. Patients received preoperative, locoregional IRX-2 cytokine immunotherapy in a phase Ib study. Data came from immunoSEQ multiplex PCR; TCRdb stores just in-frame clones and leaves some out. The table lists about 98,000 clones, more than 80% of them singletons, with roughly 2% in the top ten.

The chain recombines TRBV28 with TRBJ2-5; TRBD2 matches 8 bases. The sequences come from tumor tissue, collected after IRX-2 immunotherapy. This clonotype was obtained from a human donor with breast cancer. For the CDR3, the DNA is TGTGCCAGCAGTTTAGGGACTAGTAGTGCCGAGACCCAGTACTTC. This encodes CASSLGTSSAETQYF.